This T cell receptor (beta chain) originates from a study of blood T cell repertoires in COVID-19. On the study more broadly: The analysed material was cDNA or gDNA that came from T cells, B-cell-depleted T cells, or PBMCs.

V lost 3 bases to trimming and J lost 0 bases; unmatched junction nucleotides: 8. The CDR3 is made up of 18 amino acids. Germline V gene lookup returns CDR1 LNHDA and CDR2 SQIVND (reference sequence). Sequencing was performed with immunoSEQ multiplex PCR; in TCRdb, only in-frame clones are kept and a portion is missing. This table holds about 210,000 clones, approximately 80% found once. This clone appeared once. The V and J genes are TRBV19 and TRBJ2-2; 9 bases agree with TRBD2. The sequence derives from a woman aged 45 to 65 with acute COVID-19. The sample consisted of PBMCs or T cells enriched from blood (not recorded which). CDR3 loop: CASSIGTSRAPNTGELFF. The DNA for the CDR3 is TGTGCCAGTAGTATCGGGACTAGCAGAGCTCCGAACACCGGGGAGCTGTTTTTT.